Included here is one T cell receptor (beta chain) sequence, with context. Its target is not known. The study ran its PCR with 60 Vbeta and 13 Jbeta primers. Original methodology: The authors later counted some 76 million unique TCR beta chains, 9 million to 14 million of them shared. Only in-frame clones appear in the TCRdb table, and some are missing; sequencing was by immunoSEQ multiplex PCR. V and J calls and clone size are copied from that table; D and trimming were computed from the DNA. Of about 160,000 clones in the sample, 79% were seen once. The sample originates from a study of cytomegalovirus exposure and HLA in healthy donors. CDR3 length: 15 residues. V was shortened by 2 bases and J by 2 bases, with 11 bases between the two germline ends. Germline V lookup: CDR1 KGHSH, CDR2 LQKENI. The study, taken as a whole, reports: Diagnosis of cytomegalovirus status made by the classifier reportedly showed high specificity and sensitivity. The HLA-A and HLA-B alleles of most subjects were reportedly predicted accurately from TCR beta sequences.

This clonotype was sampled from a man aged 50 to 59 in good health and CMV-seropositive. The chain couples TRBV18 to TRBJ2-3; no clear D. Input material: PBMCs. CDR3 residues: CASSPSADLTDTQYF. CDR3 coding DNA: TGTGCCAGCTCACCATCCGCGGATCTCACAGATACGCAGTATTTT.